This T cell receptor beta chain was observed in a study of blood T cells in healthy people across ages. A second PCR of 7 to 11 cycles used a sample-barcoded 5' primer and a J-beta primer mix. TCRdb processed the 5' RACE reads anew with MiXCR; each CDR3 protein has one entry. The table shows 1.2 million to 1.5 million distinct CDR3 sequences, with 55% to 75% occurring only once. The CDR3 covers 14 residues. The V gene lost 7 bases and the J gene lost 1 base, with 14 bases spanning the gap. Per the germline V gene, CDR1 is SQVTM and CDR2 is ANQGSEA. Overall study findings and caveats: Donor CMV infection status was unknown, possibly confounding age-related changes in expanded clonotypes.

All donors came from Russia, were Caucasian and healthy, and spanned ages roughly 6 to 100. Note on this clonotype: What it binds is not known.

Sequenced input: blood. The chain couples TRBV29-1 to TRBJ2-1; TRBD2 is a possible D gene (5 bases). This TCR derives from a man younger than 35 in good health. This chain's CDR3 is CSAKISGSYNEQFF. CDR3 coding DNA: TGCAGCGCCAAGATCTCGGGATCCTACAATGAGCAGTTCTTC.